The 5 T cell receptor beta chains presented below share a single source sample, sequenced in a study of T cells in Graves' hyperthyroidism and ophthalmopathy. The source material, RNA transcripts, was used to amplify TCR beta CDR3 regions. TCR CDR3 underwent first-round RT-PCR with the HTBI primer set. TCRdb reprocessed the multiplex PCR reads via MiXCR and lists one record per CDR3 protein. Of hundreds of thousands of distinct CDR3 sequences listed, 12% to 15% are singletons. Sequenced input: blood. These receptors came from a woman aged 18-29 years with Graves' hyperthyroidism.

The chain is built from TRBV7-2 and TRBJ2-7; the D gene could be TRBD1 or TRBD2 (6 bases each). V shed 1 base and J shed 6 bases, with 16 bases lying between them. The germline V gene encodes CDR1 SGHTA and CDR2 FQGNSA. The CDR3 covers 15 residues. CDR3 DNA: TGTGCCAGCAGCTTAGAGGGGGGCGAGGGGAGCGAGCAGTACTTC. Its translation is CASSLEGGEGSEQYF. Full variable domain (remainder filled in from reference TRBV7-2 and TRBJ2-7): GAGVSQSPSNKVTEKGKDVELRCDPISGHTALYWYRQSLGQGLEFLIYFQGNSAPDKSGLPSDRFSAERTGGSVSTLTIQRTQQEDSAVYLCASSLEGGEGSEQYFGPGTRLTVT.

This clonotype was seen at least ten times. The chain uses TRBV7-9 and TRBJ2-3; possible D gene TRBD1, 5 bases. The CDR3 is 13 residues long. The V and J ends lost 8 bases and 2 bases respectively, with 11 bases between them. Germline V gene sequence: CDR1 SEHNR, CDR2 FQNEAQ (reference sequence). The CDR3 reads CASCPGSTDTQYF. The CDR3 nucleotides are TGTGCCAGCTGCCCAGGGTCCACAGATACGCAGTATTTT.

This clonotype was counted at least ten times. Here the CDR3 DNA reads TGTGCCAGCAGCCAGCTAGCGGGAGCGTATGGGACCTACAATGAGCAGTTCTTC. The encoded protein is CASSQLAGAYGTYNEQFF. V gene TRBV11-2 combines with J gene TRBJ2-1; 10 bases align to TRBD2. This CDR3 is 18 amino acids long. Per germline, CDR1 SGHAT and CDR2 FQNNGV. J lost 2 bases, V lost 5 bases, and 12 bases had no gene match.

This clonotype has more than one count but fewer than ten. This chain connects TRBV28 to TRBJ1-5; a weak D match, TRBD1 (6 bases). The V end was cut by 4 bases, the J end by 2 bases, with 15 bases between. This CDR3 has 16 residues. The V gene's germline CDR1 is MDHEN and CDR2 SYDVKM. Here the CDR3 reads CASSSSGGAGNQPQHF. CDR3 in DNA: TGTGCCAGCAGTTCATCTGGGGGCGCTGGCAATCAGCCCCAGCATTTT.

The chain has TRBV4-2 and TRBJ2-1, with D unresolved. The CDR3 consists of 13 residues. CDR1 and CDR2 (germline): LGHNA, YNFKEQ. V lost 0 bases and J 8 bases, leaving 8 bases between the germline ends. The CDR3: CASSQDGFDEQFF. The CDR3 bases are TGTGCCAGCAGCCAAGACGGGTTCGATGAGCAGTTCTTC.